The present T cell receptor (beta chain) was sequenced within a study of molecular identifiers for immune sequencing clone quantification. Notes on this clonotype: It may be a read error: a sequence one base away is much more abundant.

A single record per CDR3 protein comes from TCRdb applying MiXCR to the PCR reads. The table lists hundreds of thousands of distinct CDR3 sequences, roughly 27% of them singletons, with 0.78% in the top ten. Trimming at V came to 8 bases and at J to 5 bases, leaving 14 bases not matched to a gene. This CDR3 has 15 residues. Source material: naive CD8+ T cells from blood, with Jurkat cell RNA spiked in. Subset defined: FACS-sorted CD8+CD4-CCR7+CD45RA+ naive T cells. The source of this sequence is a human donor in good health. Some libraries in this study had Jurkat cell RNA spiked in. The chain recombines TRBV5-3 with TRBJ2-7, with TRBD1 matching 9 bases. TRBV5-3 belongs to the ORF category, with a function that is uncertain. For the CDR3, the DNA is TGTGCCAGCGGCCCATCCGGGACAGGGCTCCACGAGCAGTACTTC. Encoded protein: CASGPSGTGLHEQYF.